The next 5 T cell receptor beta chains were all read from a single sample in a study of control samples from healthy donors and cancer patients (dated by TCRdb to the early 2020s). To prepare the library, the immunoSEQ multiplex PCR assay was applied. In TCRdb, the immuneACCESS table is reduced to in-frame sequences with V and J assigned. These tables do not hold every clone; where another copy was compared, an unresolved V gene accounts for under half, and the others remain unexplained. This sample is represented by under 150,000 clones; just over 90% of them were singletons. The ten largest make up more than 1.5% of the sample. Specimen: PBMCs. These receptors were obtained from a man aged 50 to 60 with head and neck cancer.

The V call is TRBV28, the J call TRBJ1-5, with TRBD1 identical over 11 bases. CDR3 length: 16 amino acids. The junction had 8 bases not matched to a gene; V was cut back by 5 bases and J by 5 bases. Germline-derived CDR1 and CDR2 are MDHEN and SYDVKM. CDR3: CASSPRTGGSDQPQHF. The CDR3 DNA follows: TGTGCCAGCAGTCCGAGGACAGGGGGCAGCGATCAGCCCCAGCATTTT.

This clone occurred once. For the CDR3, the DNA is TGTGCCAGCACCCCCCTTTATGACTCCTACGAGCAGTACTTC. Amino acid sequence: CASTPLYDSYEQYF. This rearrangement joins TRBV28 to TRBJ2-7; D gene uncertain. This CDR3 is built from 14 residues. The V and J ends lost 7 bases and 0 bases respectively, with 13 bases between them. Looked up from germline, CDR1 is MDHEN and CDR2 is SYDVKM.

The genes are TRBV6-6 and TRBJ2-6, with 7 bases aligning to TRBD1. The CDR3 runs 16 residues. V dropped 8 bases and J dropped 0; count of bases not matched to a gene: 7. Germline V gene lookup returns CDR1 MNHNY and CDR2 SVGAGI (reference sequence). CDR3 in DNA: TGTGCCAGCGGGGACAGCACAATCTCTGGGGCCAACGTCCTGACTTTC. Translated, it gives CASGDSTISGANVLTF.

The chain is built from TRBV18 and TRBJ2-3; possibly TRBD1 for D (5 bases). With 0 bases removed from V and 5 bases from J, the gap between germline ends came to 9 bases. From germline, CDR1 is KGHSH and CDR2 LQKENI. This CDR3 is built from 14 residues. CDR3 nucleotides: TGTGCCAGCTCACCACCAGGGGCAGGAGATACGCAGTATTTT. Encoded protein: CASSPPGAGDTQYF. Complete variable domain (other parts from reference TRBV18 and TRBJ2-3): NAGVMQNPRHLVRRRGQEARLRCSPMKGHSHVYWYRQLPEEGLKFMVYLQKENIIDESGMPKERFSAEFPKEGPSILRIQQVVRGDSAAYFCASSPPGAGDTQYFGPGTRLTVL.

V is TRBV5-1 and J is TRBJ1-4; D not resolved. This CDR3 contains 14 residues. V was shortened by 2 bases and J by 6 bases, with 11 bases between the two germline ends. Germline V gene data show CDR1 as SGHRS and CDR2 as YFSETQ. CDR3: CASSFSGLDEKLFF. Here the CDR3 DNA reads TGCGCCAGCAGCTTTTCGGGGTTGGATGAAAAACTGTTTTTT.